One sample yielded the 10 T cell receptor beta chains listed below, sequenced in a study of blood T cell repertoires in COVID-19. The data were produced by immunoSEQ multiplex PCR, yet TCRdb's version contains in-frame clones alone and is incomplete. The table shows some 50,000 clones, with approximately 87% occurring only once. The sample consisted of peripheral blood. These TCRs come from a man aged 45-60 years with acute or convalescent COVID-19.

The chain is built from TRBV29-1 and TRBJ2-3, with D perhaps TRBD2 (5 bases). This CDR3 contains 13 residues. Germline CDR1 and CDR2: SQVTM and ANQGSEA. Trimming removed 3 bases at V and 1 base at J, with 8 bases between. The CDR3 region is CSVDSGGTDTQYF. In DNA, the CDR3 is TGCAGCGTTGATTCCGGGGGCACAGATACGCAGTATTTT.

The V gene is TRBV5-5, the J gene TRBJ2-3; maybe TRBD2 (6 bases). V lost 4 bases and J 2 bases, leaving 11 bases between the germline ends. Germline assignment: CDR1 SGHKS and CDR2 YYEKEE (reference sequence). The CDR3 spans 14 residues. The CDR3 bases are TGTGCCAGCAGCGCGGGACCATTCACAGATACGCAGTATTTT. This codes for CASSAGPFTDTQYF.

The chain joins TRBV7-9 to TRBJ1-2; 8 bases agree with TRBD1. Losses at the gene ends were 8 bases for V and 2 bases for J; bases not matched to a gene: 7. Germline-derived CDR1 and CDR2 are SEHNR and FQNEAQ (reference sequence). This CDR3 contains 14 residues. CDR3 protein: CASSSAGGNYGYTF. The DNA for the CDR3 is TGTGCCAGCTCCTCCGCAGGGGGCAACTATGGCTACACCTTC.

The table lists this clone with a few counts. The CDR3 DNA follows: TGTGCCAGCAGTTACTCTAGTACGGGCTACACCTTC. Its translation: CASSYSSTGYTF. This chain uses TRBV6-6 with TRBJ1-2, with unresolved D. The CDR3 extends over 12 amino acids. Germline CDR1 is MNHNY and CDR2 is SVGAGI (reference sequence). Trimming took 0 bases from V and 8 from J, leaving 7 bases between them.

The chain joins TRBV24-1 to TRBJ2-1, with TRBD2 identical over 12 bases. V shed 5 bases, J shed 8 bases, and the junction held 6 bases outside the gene matches. This CDR3 is 15 amino acids long. Germline V gene data show CDR1 as KGHDR and CDR2 as SFDVKD. CDR3 coding DNA: TGTGCCACCAGTGTGACCGGACTAGCGGGACATGAGCAGTTCTTC. Amino acids: CATSVTGLAGHEQFF.

As regards this clone: The same CDR3 also results from other DNA sequences found in this sample. The rearrangement uses TRBV6-1 and TRBJ2-2; perhaps TRBD1 as D (6 bases). This CDR3 is 14 amino acids long. Per germline, CDR1 MNHNS and CDR2 SASEGT. V lost 3 bases to trimming and J lost 7 bases, with 12 bases between them. This chain's CDR3 is CASSEGAYDGELFF. CDR3 nucleotide sequence: TGTGCCAGCAGTGAGGGGGCCTACGACGGGGAGCTGTTTTTT.

The chain is built from TRBV10-1 and TRBJ1-3; D possibly corresponds to TRBD1 (6 bases). The CDR3 runs 15 residues. Germline CDR1 is WNHNN and CDR2 is SYGVQD (reference sequence). V lost 0 bases to trimming and J lost 2 bases, with 8 bases between them. The CDR3 DNA reads as TGCGCCAGCAGTGAGTCGGGGACACCTGGAAACACCATATATTTT. This codes for CASSESGTPGNTIYF.

This chain connects TRBV27 to TRBJ2-3; 9 bases are a match to TRBD1. The CDR3 runs to 14 residues. CDR1 is MNHEY and CDR2 is SMNVEV in the germline V gene (reference sequence). V shed 4 bases and J 6 bases; nucleotides not matched to a gene: 5. In DNA form, the CDR3 reads TGTGCCAGCAGTTCCCGGACAGGGGACGATACGCAGTATTTT. As protein: CASSSRTGDDTQYF.

This chain links TRBV19 with TRBJ2-7, with 7 bases identical to TRBD2. Unmatched junction bases numbered 8, after V lost 6 bases and J lost 3 bases. Germline V lookup: CDR1 LNHDA, CDR2 SQIVND (reference sequence). CDR3 size: 14 residues. For the CDR3, the DNA is TGTGCCAGTAGGGCGGCTAGCGGTTTCTACGAGCAGTACTTC. Amino acid sequence: CASRAASGFYEQYF.

The V call is TRBV10-1, the J call TRBJ2-1, with TRBD2 matching over 14 bases. Per the germline V gene, CDR1 is WNHNN and CDR2 is SYGVQD (reference sequence). The CDR3 runs 16 residues. Trimming took 4 bases from V and 8 from J; bases not matched to a gene: 7. The CDR3 nucleotides read TGCGCCAGCAGTGGACCGACTAGCGGGAGGGCCCATGAGCAGTTCTTC. It is translated as CASSGPTSGRAHEQFF.